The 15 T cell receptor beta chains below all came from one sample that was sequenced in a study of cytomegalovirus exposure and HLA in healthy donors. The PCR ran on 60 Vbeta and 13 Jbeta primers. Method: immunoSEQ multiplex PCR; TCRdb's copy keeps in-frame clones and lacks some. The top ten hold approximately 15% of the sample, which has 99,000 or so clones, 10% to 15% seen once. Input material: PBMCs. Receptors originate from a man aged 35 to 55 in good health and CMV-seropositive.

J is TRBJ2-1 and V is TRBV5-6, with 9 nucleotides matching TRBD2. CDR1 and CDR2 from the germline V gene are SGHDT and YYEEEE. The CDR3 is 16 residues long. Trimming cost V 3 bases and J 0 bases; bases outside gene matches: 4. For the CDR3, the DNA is TGTGCCAGCAGCTCCCTAGCGGGGAGCTCCTACAATGAGCAGTTCTTC. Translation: CASSSLAGSSYNEQFF.

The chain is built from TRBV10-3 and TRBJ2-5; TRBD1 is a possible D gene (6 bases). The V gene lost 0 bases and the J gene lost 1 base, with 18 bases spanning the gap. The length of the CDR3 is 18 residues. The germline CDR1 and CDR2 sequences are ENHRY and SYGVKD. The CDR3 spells CAISESRQVDLFQETQYF. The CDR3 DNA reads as TGTGCCATCAGTGAGTCGAGACAGGTCGACCTTTTCCAAGAGACCCAGTACTTC.

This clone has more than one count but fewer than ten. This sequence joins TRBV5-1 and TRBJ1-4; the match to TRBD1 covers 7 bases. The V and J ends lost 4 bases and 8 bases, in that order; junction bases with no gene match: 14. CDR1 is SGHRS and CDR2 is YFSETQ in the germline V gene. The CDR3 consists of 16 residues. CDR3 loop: CASSQGTVGGWEKLFF. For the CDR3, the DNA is TGCGCCAGCAGCCAAGGGACAGTTGGAGGCTGGGAAAAACTGTTTTTT.

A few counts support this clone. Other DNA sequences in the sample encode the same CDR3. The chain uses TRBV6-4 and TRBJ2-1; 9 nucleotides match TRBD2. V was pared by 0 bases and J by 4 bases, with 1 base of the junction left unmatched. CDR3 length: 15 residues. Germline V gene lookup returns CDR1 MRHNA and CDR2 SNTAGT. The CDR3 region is CASSDSSGSYNEQFF. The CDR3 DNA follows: TGTGCCAGCAGTGACTCTAGCGGGAGTTACAATGAGCAGTTCTTC.

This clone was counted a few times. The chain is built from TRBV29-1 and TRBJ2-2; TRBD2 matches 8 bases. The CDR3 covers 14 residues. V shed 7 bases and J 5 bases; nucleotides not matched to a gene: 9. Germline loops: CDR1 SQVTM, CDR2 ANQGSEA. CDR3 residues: CSAGSGSVTGELFF. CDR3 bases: TGCAGCGCCGGAAGCGGGAGTGTGACCGGGGAGCTGTTTTTT.

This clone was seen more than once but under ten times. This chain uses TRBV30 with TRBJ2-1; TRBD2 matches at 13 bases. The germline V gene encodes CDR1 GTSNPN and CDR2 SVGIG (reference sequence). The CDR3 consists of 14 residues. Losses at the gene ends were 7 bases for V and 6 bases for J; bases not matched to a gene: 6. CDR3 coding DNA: TGTGCCTCATCCTGGACTAGCGGGAGCAATGAGCAGTTCTTC. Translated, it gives CASSWTSGSNEQFF. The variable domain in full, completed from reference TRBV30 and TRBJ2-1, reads SQTIHQWPATLVQPVGSPLSLECTVEGTSNPNLYWYRQAAGRGLQLLFYSVGIGQISSEVPQNLSASRPQDRQFILSSKKLLLSDSGFYLCASSWTSGSNEQFFGPGTRLTVL.

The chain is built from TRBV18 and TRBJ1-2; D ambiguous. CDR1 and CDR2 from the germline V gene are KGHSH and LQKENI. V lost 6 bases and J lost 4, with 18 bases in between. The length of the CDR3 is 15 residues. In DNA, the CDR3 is TGTGCCAGCTCTCAAAATATTAGGGAGCCCTATGGCTACACCTTC. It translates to CASSQNIREPYGYTF.

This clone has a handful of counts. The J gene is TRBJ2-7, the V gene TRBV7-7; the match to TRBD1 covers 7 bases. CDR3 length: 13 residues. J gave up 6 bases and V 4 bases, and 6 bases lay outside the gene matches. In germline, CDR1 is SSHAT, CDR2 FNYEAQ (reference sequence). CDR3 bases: TGTGCCAGCAGCTATAACAGGGGTGCCGAGCAGTACTTC. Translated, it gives CASSYNRGAEQYF.

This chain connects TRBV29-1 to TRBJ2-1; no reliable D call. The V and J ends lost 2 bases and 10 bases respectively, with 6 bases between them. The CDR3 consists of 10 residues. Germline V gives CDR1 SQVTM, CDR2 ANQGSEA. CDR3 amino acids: CSVELVEQFF. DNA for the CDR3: TGCAGCGTTGAACTAGTGGAGCAGTTCTTC.

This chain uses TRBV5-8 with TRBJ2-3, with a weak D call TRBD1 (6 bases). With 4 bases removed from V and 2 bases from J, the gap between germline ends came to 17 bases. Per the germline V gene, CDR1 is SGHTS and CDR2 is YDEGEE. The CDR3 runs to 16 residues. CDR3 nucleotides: TGTGCCAGCAGCGCACTCAGGACAGAGATCACAGATACGCAGTATTTT. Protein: CASSALRTEITDTQYF. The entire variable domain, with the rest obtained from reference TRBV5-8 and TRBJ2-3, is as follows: EAGVTQSPTHLIKTRGQQATLRCSPISGHTSVYWYQQALGLGLQFLLWYDEGEERNRGNFPPRFSGRQFPNYSSELNVNALELEDSALYLCASSALRTEITDTQYFGPGTRLTVL.

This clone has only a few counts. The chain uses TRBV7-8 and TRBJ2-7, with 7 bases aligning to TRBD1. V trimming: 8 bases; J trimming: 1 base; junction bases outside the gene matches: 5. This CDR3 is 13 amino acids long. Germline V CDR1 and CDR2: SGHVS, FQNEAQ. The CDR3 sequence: CASWGQSSYEQYF. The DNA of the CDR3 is TGTGCCAGCTGGGGACAGAGTTCCTACGAGCAGTACTTC.

CDR3 sequence reads: CASSITGTENYGYTF. CDR3 nucleotide sequence: TGCGCCAGCAGCATCACCGGGACAGAAAACTATGGCTACACCTTC. The chain employs TRBV5-1 and TRBJ1-2; TRBD1 aligns across 7 bases. Trimming took 4 bases from V and 2 from J; bases not matched to a gene: 8. Looked up from germline, CDR1 is SGHRS and CDR2 is YFSETQ. The CDR3 has 15 amino acids. The whole variable domain, filled in from reference TRBV5-1 and TRBJ1-2, reads KAGVTQTPRYLIKTRGQQVTLSCSPISGHRSVSWYQQTPGQGLQFLFEYFSETQRNKGNFPGRFSGRQFSNSRSEMNVSTLELGDSALYLCASSITGTENYGYTFGSGTRLTVV.

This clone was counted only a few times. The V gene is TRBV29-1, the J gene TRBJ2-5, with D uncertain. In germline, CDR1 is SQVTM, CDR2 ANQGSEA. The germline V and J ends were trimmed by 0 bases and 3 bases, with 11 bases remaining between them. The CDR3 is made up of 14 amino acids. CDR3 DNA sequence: TGCAGCGTTGAAGATCTCAGGAAGGAAGAGACCCAGTACTTC. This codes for CSVEDLRKEETQYF.

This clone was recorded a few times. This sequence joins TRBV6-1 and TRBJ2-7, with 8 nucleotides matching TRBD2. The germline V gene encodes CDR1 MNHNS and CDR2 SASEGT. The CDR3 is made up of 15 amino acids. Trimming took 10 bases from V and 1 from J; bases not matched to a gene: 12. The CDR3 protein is CATQGGLEASYEQYF. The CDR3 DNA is TGTGCCACCCAAGGGGGACTAGAGGCTTCCTACGAGCAGTACTTC.

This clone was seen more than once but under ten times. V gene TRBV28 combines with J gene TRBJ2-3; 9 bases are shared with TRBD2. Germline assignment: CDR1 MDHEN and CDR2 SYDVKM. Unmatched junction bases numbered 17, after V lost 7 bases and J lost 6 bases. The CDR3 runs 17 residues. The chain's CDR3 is CASTSPFGREGRDTQYF. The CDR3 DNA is TGTGCCAGCACCTCCCCTTTCGGGCGGGAGGGCCGGGATACGCAGTATTTT.